These 24 T cell receptor beta chains were all obtained from the same sample, sequenced in a study of early T cells in non-severe SARS-CoV-2 infection. TCRdb re-called the 5' RACE reads through MiXCR, storing one row per CDR3 protein. The sample includes 90,000 to 130,000 distinct CDR3 sequences, roughly 12% of them seen just once. The source material was whole blood, sampled at baseline. These receptors were taken from an adult who was a healthcare worker with PCR-confirmed SARS-CoV-2 infection or an uninfected control (not recorded which).

This clonotype was found many times. The chain employs TRBV4-2 and TRBJ2-3; D not certain. Germline V gene data show CDR1 as LGHNA and CDR2 as YNFKEQ. V was pared by 0 bases and J by 0 bases, with 13 bases between. The length of the CDR3 is 17 residues. As DNA, the CDR3 is TGTGCCAGCAGCCAAGATCATATCGTGGGGAGCACAGATACGCAGTATTTT. This gives the protein CASSQDHIVGSTDTQYF.

V usage is TRBV4-1 and J usage is TRBJ1-1; D is unclear. V was pared by 1 base and J by 4 bases, with 10 bases between. The CDR3 is 14 amino acids. Germline values: CDR1 MGHRA, CDR2 YSYEKL. The CDR3 protein is CASSQAGSGTEAFF. The CDR3 DNA follows: TGCGCCAGCAGCCAAGCTGGGAGTGGCACTGAAGCTTTCTTT.

This chain joins TRBV4-1 and TRBJ2-7, with 7 nucleotides matching TRBD2. The CDR3 extends over 15 amino acids. V shed 4 bases, J shed 2 bases, and the junction held 8 bases outside the gene matches. Germline V gene lookup returns CDR1 MGHRA and CDR2 YSYEKL. CDR3 sequence (DNA): TGCGCCAGCAGCCTGGGAGGGAGGGGACCCTACGAGCAGTACTTC. Its translation is CASSLGGRGPYEQYF.

The CDR3 is CAWKLGASTDTQYF. The CDR3 DNA reads TGTGCCTGGAAACTGGGGGCTAGCACAGATACGCAGTATTTT. The V call is TRBV30, the J call TRBJ2-3, with D maybe TRBD1 (6 bases). This CDR3 has 14 amino acids. Germline V gives CDR1 GTSNPN, CDR2 SVGIG (reference sequence). Trimming left V 4 bases short and J 0 bases short, with 11 bases between.

The J gene is TRBJ1-6, the V gene TRBV12-3 or TRBV12-4; possible D gene TRBD1, 5 bases. This CDR3 comprises 13 residues. Trimming took 4 bases from V and 12 from J, leaving 13 bases between them. The CDR3 nucleotides read TGTGCCAGCAGTTACGACAGCTTTGTACCCCTCCACTTT. Translation gives CASSYDSFVPLHF.

The rearrangement uses TRBV24-1 and TRBJ1-1, with D possibly TRBD1 on 6 matching bases. V dropped 4 bases and J dropped 3 bases, with 20 bases sitting between them. CDR1 is KGHDR and CDR2 is SFDVKD in the germline V gene. This CDR3 comprises 17 residues. The CDR3 bases are TGTGCCACCAGTGACCTAGGCTCGGACAGTCCCGACACTGAAGCTTTCTTT. Its protein is CATSDLGSDSPDTEAFF.

J is TRBJ1-4 and V is TRBV10-2; tentatively, D is TRBD1 (6 bases). Trimming removed 6 bases from V and 5 bases from J, with 19 bases in between. The germline CDR1 and CDR2 sequences are WSHSY and SAAADI. There are 16 residues in the CDR3. CDR3 amino acids: CASSARRTDLNEKLFF. In nucleotides, the CDR3 is TGCGCCAGCAGCGCTAGAAGGACAGACCTGAATGAAAAACTGTTTTTT.

This clonotype was detected ten times or more. V gene TRBV27 combines with J gene TRBJ1-5, with 10 bases matching TRBD1. Germline-derived CDR1 and CDR2 are MNHEY and SMNVEV (reference sequence). The CDR3 consists of 14 residues. Unmatched junction bases numbered 2, after V lost 5 bases and J lost 4 bases. DNA of the CDR3: TGTGCCAGCAGTCGGACAGGGGGGAATCAGCCCCAGCATTTT. It codes for CASSRTGGNQPQHF.

The chain joins TRBV25-1 to TRBJ1-2, with a tentative D call TRBD1 (5 bases). Per the germline V gene, CDR1 is MGHDK and CDR2 is SYGVNS. The V and J ends lost 4 bases and 6 bases respectively, with 15 bases between them. This CDR3 spans 14 amino acids. CDR3 region: CASSALSQGNGYTF. Here the CDR3 DNA reads TGTGCCAGCAGTGCACTCTCCCAGGGTAATGGCTACACCTTC.

In its sample, this clonotype was seen many times. The rearrangement joins TRBV19 to TRBJ1-3; D is possibly TRBD1 (5 bases). Deletions cut 3 bases from V and 0 bases from J, with 9 bases between. The CDR3 consists of 15 residues. Germline V gene sequence: CDR1 LNHDA, CDR2 SQIVND (reference sequence). The CDR3 coding sequence is TGTGCCAGTAGTATCGACAGATACTCTGGAAACACCATATATTTT. Translation: CASSIDRYSGNTIYF. The full variable domain, with the rest looked up from reference TRBV19 and TRBJ1-3, is DGGITQSPKYLFRKEGQNVTLSCEQNLNHDAMYWYRQDPGQGLRLIYYSQIVNDFQKGDIAEGYSVSREKKESFPLTVTSAQKNPTAFYLCASSIDRYSGNTIYFGEGSWLTVV.

In this sample, this clonotype turned up many times. This chain uses TRBV6-5 with TRBJ1-1; D unresolved. Looked up from germline, CDR1 is MNHEY and CDR2 is SVGAGI. This CDR3 is 13 amino acids long. V dropped 3 bases and J dropped 0 bases, with 5 bases sitting between them. CDR3 nucleotide sequence: TGTGCCAGCAGTTATGAGGTGAACACTGAAGCTTTCTTT. Translated: CASSYEVNTEAFF.

The table lists this clonotype with a few counts. The chain joins TRBV9 to TRBJ1-2; 7 bases match TRBD1. Germline CDR1 is SGDLS and CDR2 is YYNGEE. V trimming: 4 bases; J trimming: 8 bases; junction bases outside the gene matches: 11. The CDR3 length is 14 residues. CDR3 loop: CASSIEDRAGGYTF. CDR3 nucleotides: TGTGCCAGCAGCATAGAAGACAGGGCGGGCGGCTACACCTTC.

The rearrangement uses TRBV6-1 and TRBJ2-5, with a weak D call TRBD1 (6 bases). The V gene lost 4 bases and the J gene lost 6 bases, with 18 bases spanning the gap. Germline V lookup: CDR1 MNHNS, CDR2 SASEGT. The CDR3 loop spans 15 amino acids. CDR3 coding DNA: TGTGCCAGCAGTGTGGGGCAGGGGAGCCCCAAGACCCAGTACTTC. This gives the protein CASSVGQGSPKTQYF.

This clonotype has at least ten counts. The chain carries TRBV30 and TRBJ2-1; D not resolved. Between the trimmed V and J ends, which lost 3 bases and 4 bases, there was a span of 7 bases. This CDR3 has 12 amino acids. Germline V CDR1 and CDR2: GTSNPN, SVGIG (reference sequence). Here the CDR3 reads CAWSPRYNEQFF. In DNA, the CDR3 is TGTGCCTGGAGCCCCCGGTACAATGAGCAGTTCTTC.

The DNA of the CDR3 is TGTGCCATCAGTACCCGGAACACTGAAGCTTTCTTT. Its translation is CAISTRNTEAFF. V is TRBV10-3 and J is TRBJ1-1; the D is unclear. Germline lookup yields CDR1 ENHRY and CDR2 SYGVKD. The length of the CDR3 is 12 residues. V shed 5 bases and J shed 1 base, with 5 bases lying between them.

At least ten counts were recorded for this clonotype. The J gene is TRBJ2-1, the V gene TRBV7-6; D unclear. V was cut by 2 bases and J by 6 bases, with 8 bases left in between. This CDR3 is built from 13 residues. The germline V gene has CDR1 SGHVS and CDR2 FNYEAQ. CDR3 nucleotide sequence: TGTGCCAGCAGCTTATATAACAGCAATGAGCAGTTCTTC. Encoded protein: CASSLYNSNEQFF.

CDR3: CASSQSDRWRDTEAFF. DNA for the CDR3: TGCGCCAGCAGTCAATCGGACAGGTGGAGGGACACTGAAGCTTTCTTT. V gene TRBV23-1 combines with J gene TRBJ1-1, with 7 bases aligning to TRBD1. TRBV23-1 is filed as an ORF, its function uncertain. The CDR3 covers 16 residues. After removal of 0 bases from V and 3 bases from J, the junction contained 7 bases not matched to a gene.

The V gene is TRBV6-1, the J gene TRBJ1-1, with TRBD1 matching over 9 bases. With V trimmed by 7 bases and J by 1 base, 1 base remained unmatched. This CDR3 region has 13 residues. CDR1 and CDR2 (germline): MNHNS, SASEGT. This CDR3 reads CASMDRGNTEAFF. In nucleotides, the CDR3 is TGTGCCAGCATGGACAGGGGGAACACTGAAGCTTTCTTT.

This clonotype was counted only a few times. The chain carries TRBV18 and TRBJ2-1; TRBD2 matches 12 bases. The germline gives CDR1 KGHSH, CDR2 LQKENI. The CDR3 runs to 18 residues. J lost 4 bases, V lost 3 bases, and 10 bases had no gene match. The CDR3 nucleotides are TGTGCCAGCTCACCCCCCGGGCTAGCGGGGGGGCCTTACAATGAGCAGTTCTTC. It encodes CASSPPGLAGGPYNEQFF.

The chain is built from TRBV13 and TRBJ1-1; the match to TRBD1 covers 8 bases. After removal of 6 bases from V and 0 bases from J, the junction contained 3 bases not matched to a gene. The CDR3 has 14 residues. Germline CDR1 is PRHDT and CDR2 is FYEKMQ (reference sequence). Here the CDR3 DNA reads TGTGCCAGCAGGCGGGGACAGGTGAACACTGAAGCTTTCTTT. Its translation: CASRRGQVNTEAFF.

This chain uses TRBV20-1 with TRBJ1-2; 9 positions match TRBD1. J was trimmed by 4 bases and V by 2 bases; bases with no gene match: 14. Germline V gene sequence: CDR1 DFQATT, CDR2 SNEGSKA (reference sequence). The CDR3 totals 17 residues. CDR3: CSARLLGQGPALYGYTF. The CDR3, as DNA: TGCAGTGCTAGACTACTCGGACAGGGGCCAGCCCTCTATGGCTACACCTTC.

This clonotype was recorded a few times. The chain employs TRBV19 and TRBJ2-5, with no clear D. This CDR3 contains 13 residues. Trimming left V 2 bases short and J 7 bases short, with 11 bases between. Looked up from germline, CDR1 is LNHDA and CDR2 is SQIVND (reference sequence). The CDR3 coding sequence is TGTGCCAGTAGTATACCCCCCGTTGGGACCCAGTACTTC. Its translation is CASSIPPVGTQYF.

This clonotype was seen a handful of times. The genes are TRBV4-1 and TRBJ2-2, with a possible D match to TRBD2 (5 bases). This CDR3 is 18 amino acids long. In germline, CDR1 is MGHRA, CDR2 YSYEKL. Deletions cut 0 bases from V and 1 base from J, with 15 bases between. CDR3 sequence (DNA): TGCGCCAGCAGCCAAGATCATCCACAACTAGTGAACACCGGGGAGCTGTTTTTT. This translates into CASSQDHPQLVNTGELFF.

This clonotype was seen only a few times. The chain employs TRBV6-6 and TRBJ2-7, with TRBD1 matching 10 bases. CDR1 and CDR2 (germline): MNHNY, SVGAGI (reference sequence). This CDR3 region has 15 residues. V shed 8 bases and J 1 base; nucleotides not matched to a gene: 8. This CDR3 is CASGSRQGASYEQYF. CDR3 sequence (DNA): TGTGCCAGCGGATCAAGACAGGGGGCGTCCTACGAGCAGTACTTC.